The clone carrying this T cell receptor beta chain was seen ten or more times. Its target is not known. One entry per CDR3 protein, called by TCRdb with MiXCR from the 5' RACE reads. The data contain tens of thousands of distinct CDR3 sequences, about 14% of them singletons. This entry comes from a study of T-cell memory formation after mild COVID-19. General observations from the study: For contracting clones, CD4+ ones sat mainly in CM and EM, CD8+ in EMRA.

This CDR3 is 16 amino acids long. Trimming left V 4 bases short and J 0 bases short, with 16 bases between. Germline assignment: CDR1 SQVTM and CDR2 ANQGSEA. The V gene is TRBV29-1, the J gene TRBJ1-3; D unresolved. The sequenced sample was PBMCs or a T cell subset sorted from them (not recorded which). The source is a man aged 18 to 30 who had mild COVID-19 (a few samples of this study predate the infection). Cell type and time point are not known. CDR3 amino acids: CSVVGLEDLSGNTIYF. The CDR3 bases are TGCAGCGTTGTCGGCCTAGAGGACCTCTCTGGAAACACCATATATTTT.